This passage covers 22 T cell receptor beta chains from one sample sequenced in a study of CD8+CD57+ T cells in acquired aplastic anemia. The TCR beta profiling, which covered VDJ combination and CDR3 sequence, was carried out using genomic DNA as the template. TCRdb reprocessed the reads with MiXCR, giving one entry per CDR3 protein. Counted here are about 130,000 distinct CDR3 sequences, about 48% occurring once; the ten biggest clones make up 2% to 3%. The source material was sorted CD4+, CD8+, or CD8+CD57+ T cells (not recorded which) from PBMCs. The receptor set was obtained from a human donor in good health, serving as a control.

The rearrangement joins TRBV10-2 to TRBJ1-5; D remains ambiguous. This CDR3 has 14 amino acids. Germline loops: CDR1 WSHSY, CDR2 SAAADI. V lost 4 bases and J lost 4, with 11 bases in between. This CDR3 is CASSVQRWNQPQHF. DNA for the CDR3: TGCGCCAGCAGTGTCCAAAGGTGGAATCAGCCCCAGCATTTT.

This clonotype was seen repeatedly, ten times or more. A read error may explain this, as a much larger clone is one base away. This chain links TRBV29-1 with TRBJ2-7, with 9 bases matching TRBD1. The CDR3 length is 14 residues. CDR1 is SQVTM, CDR2 ANQGSEA, per germline. CDR3 bases: TGCAGCGCCCGTCCGGGACAGGGCTCCTACGAGCGGTACTTC. The encoded protein is CSARPGQGSYERYF.

The V and J genes are TRBV29-1 and TRBJ2-5, with 8 nucleotides matching TRBD1. With V trimmed by 4 bases and J by 4 bases, 2 bases remained unmatched. The CDR3 covers 12 residues. Looked up from germline, CDR1 is SQVTM and CDR2 is ANQGSEA. CDR3 in DNA: TGCAGCGTTGGCGGACAGGGAGAGACCCAGTACTTC. Residues: CSVGGQGETQYF. The whole variable domain, filled in from reference TRBV29-1 and TRBJ2-5, reads SAVISQKPSRDICQRGTSLTIQCQVDSQVTMMFWYRQQPGQSLTLIATANQGSEATYESGFVIDKFPISRPNLTFSTLTVSNMSPEDSSIYLCSVGGQGETQYFGPGTRLLVL.

Ten or more counts support this clonotype. The chain uses TRBV14 and TRBJ2-6; 10 bases map to TRBD1. J was trimmed by 1 base and V by 3 bases; bases with no gene match: 9. Germline CDR1 reads SGHDN; CDR2 reads FVKESK. This CDR3 spans 19 amino acids. The CDR3 nucleotides are TGTGCCAGCAGCCATCCCCGGGACAGGGGAAGTTCTGGGGCCAACGTCCTGACTTTC. Translation gives CASSHPRDRGSSGANVLTF.

This clonotype has ten or more counts. CDR3 bases: TGTGCCAGCAGTGTGCTAGCGGTCCCGAGCTCCTACAATGAGCAGTTCTTC. The encoded protein is CASSVLAVPSSYNEQFF. The rearrangement uses TRBV2 and TRBJ2-1; 7 bases are a match to TRBD2. CDR1 SNHLY and CDR2 FYNNEI come from the germline V gene. This CDR3 contains 17 residues. V lost 4 bases and J lost 0; bases outside the gene matches: 9.

This sequence joins TRBV20-1 and TRBJ2-5, with unresolved D. The CDR3 sequence is 11 residues long. V lost 0 bases to trimming and J lost 6 bases, with 5 bases between them. The germline gives CDR1 DFQATT, CDR2 SNEGSKA (reference sequence). The CDR3 DNA sequence: TGCAGTGCTAGAGAAGTAAAGACCCAGTACTTC. It specifies CSAREVKTQYF.

The chain recombines TRBV20-1 with TRBJ1-2, with a weak D call TRBD1 (5 bases). This CDR3 is built from 13 residues. The germline V gene encodes CDR1 DFQATT and CDR2 SNEGSKA (reference sequence). Trimming pared 1 base from V and 6 bases from J, leaving 12 bases between. CDR3 bases: TGCAGTGCTAGAGGAGCGGGGACGGATGGCTACACCTTC. Translation: CSARGAGTDGYTF.

The chain is built from TRBV24-1 and TRBJ2-1; D gene uncertain. The CDR3 covers 12 residues. Trimming took 4 bases from V and 10 from J, leaving 10 bases between them. The germline CDR1 and CDR2 sequences are KGHDR and SFDVKD. CDR3 residues: CATSDHPVEQFF. The CDR3 DNA sequence: TGTGCCACCAGTGACCACCCTGTGGAGCAGTTCTTC.

This clonotype was recorded many times. This chain links TRBV12-3 or TRBV12-4 with TRBJ1-2; TRBD1 matches 10 bases. Trimming removed 3 bases from V and 2 bases from J; junction bases left unmatched: 3. The CDR3 has 15 residues. CDR3 sequence (DNA): TGTGCCAGCAGTTTTGGGACAGGGGCCAACTATGGCTACACCTTC. Residues: CASSFGTGANYGYTF.

This clonotype showed up many times. The chain uses TRBV7-3 and TRBJ2-1; D is possibly TRBD2 (5 bases). V lost 3 bases to trimming and J lost 2 bases, with 5 bases between them. The CDR3 contains 13 residues. The V gene's germline CDR1 is SGHTA and CDR2 FQGTGA. CDR3 in DNA: TGTGCCAGCAGCTTCGGGACCTACAATGAGCAGTTCTTC. It is translated as CASSFGTYNEQFF.

The sample holds many counts of this clonotype. The rearrangement links TRBV6-5 to TRBJ2-7; 12 nucleotides match TRBD2. The V gene's germline CDR1 is MNHEY and CDR2 SVGAGI. V lost 2 bases and J lost 3; bases outside the gene matches: 2. This CDR3 is built from 15 residues. The CDR3 loop reads CASSYGTSGYYEQYF. The CDR3 DNA reads TGTGCCAGCAGTTACGGGACTAGCGGGTACTACGAGCAGTACTTC.

This clonotype was observed at least ten times. The junction does not match germline at one end; this may be a read error. This chain links TRBV19 with TRBJ1-2; D is ambiguous. The CDR3 runs to 11 residues. Germline V gene data show CDR1 as LNHDA and CDR2 as SQIVND (reference sequence). CDR3 coding DNA: TGTGCCAGTGGTATAGATCGACGGTACACCTTC. It encodes CASGIDRRYTF.

This clonotype occurred many times. This chain connects TRBV3-1 to TRBJ2-7; 9 bases are a match to TRBD1. Germline V gene data show CDR1 as LGHDT and CDR2 as YNNKEL (reference sequence). Trimming cost V 4 bases and J 7 bases; bases outside gene matches: 8. The CDR3 runs 14 residues. In nucleotides, the CDR3 is TGTGCCAGCAGCCTCTCTGCCGACAGGGGGGAGCAGTACTTC. Protein: CASSLSADRGEQYF.

This clonotype appeared once. V gene TRBV29-1 combines with J gene TRBJ2-1, with D possibly matching TRBD1 (6 bases). Per the germline V gene, CDR1 is SQVTM and CDR2 is ANQGSEA. V was clipped by 8 bases and J by 2 bases, with 13 bases between them. The CDR3 is 13 amino acids. The DNA for the CDR3 is TGCAGCATGACCGGGACACCCTACAATGAGCAGTTCTTC. Encoded protein: CSMTGTPYNEQFF.

The gene calls are TRBV24-1 and TRBJ1-1; no firm D call. The CDR3 consists of 13 residues. V lost 1 base to trimming and J lost 4 bases, with 6 bases between them. Germline V gene data show CDR1 as KGHDR and CDR2 as SFDVKD. CDR3 bases: TGTGCCACCAGTGATTTCTCGAGCACTGAAGCTTTCTTT. It specifies CATSDFSSTEAFF.

This clonotype was found many times. This rearrangement joins TRBV25-1 to TRBJ1-1, with D uncertain. From germline, CDR1 is MGHDK and CDR2 SYGVNS. Trimming stripped 5 bases from V and 2 bases from J, with 9 bases between. This CDR3 spans 13 amino acids. CDR3 residues: CASSQRDNTEAFF. In DNA form, the CDR3 reads TGTGCCAGCAGTCAAAGGGATAACACTGAAGCTTTCTTT.

This clonotype was observed at least ten times. The chain employs TRBV4-3 and TRBJ2-6, with TRBD1 matching over 8 bases. The CDR3 spans 18 residues. Germline trimming cut 1 base from V and 0 bases from J; bases unmatched to any gene: 5. The V gene's germline CDR1 is LGHNA and CDR2 YSLEER. The CDR3 region is CASSQGGQGTSGANVLTF. The CDR3 DNA follows: TGCGCCAGCAGCCAAGGAGGACAGGGAACCTCTGGGGCCAACGTCCTGACTTTC.

This clonotype was counted many times. The chain couples TRBV5-1 to TRBJ2-1, with D possibly TRBD1 on 7 matching bases. Between the trimmed V and J ends, which lost 2 bases and 6 bases, there was a span of 15 bases. This CDR3 contains 15 residues. Germline loops: CDR1 SGHRS, CDR2 YFSETQ. The CDR3: CASSLQTGEVNEQFF. CDR3 sequence (DNA): TGCGCCAGCAGCTTACAAACAGGGGAGGTCAATGAGCAGTTCTTC.

This clonotype was detected ten times or more. V is TRBV5-1 and J is TRBJ2-1; possibly TRBD1 for D (5 bases). The V gene lost 0 bases and the J gene lost 4 bases, with 8 bases spanning the gap. Germline assignment: CDR1 SGHRS and CDR2 YFSETQ. There are 14 residues in the CDR3. CDR3 sequence reads: CASSLGQQYNEQFF. CDR3 bases: TGCGCCAGCAGCTTGGGACAGCAATACAATGAGCAGTTCTTC.

This chain links TRBV7-3 with TRBJ2-3, with TRBD2 matching 10 bases. Germline V gene data show CDR1 as SGHTA and CDR2 as FQGTGA. The CDR3 spans 17 residues. The J segment lost 2 bases and the V segment lost 0 bases, leaving 5 bases of the junction unmatched. The CDR3 loop reads CASSLTSGGVYTDTQYF. The CDR3 DNA reads as TGTGCCAGCAGCTTAACCAGCGGGGGGGTATACACAGATACGCAGTATTTT.

This chain uses TRBV9 with TRBJ1-6; weak D call: TRBD1 (6 bases). V lost 5 bases and J 6 bases, leaving 18 bases between the germline ends. CDR1 and CDR2 (germline): SGDLS, YYNGEE. CDR3 length: 16 amino acids. Written as DNA, the CDR3 is TGTGCCAGCAGTCCCGGGACACCAATCGGTAATTCACCCCTCCACTTT. The encoded protein is CASSPGTPIGNSPLHF.

Turning to this clonotype: A much more abundant neighbour one base away suggests this may be a read error. The chain links TRBV18 to TRBJ2-5, with D unresolved. Per germline, CDR1 KGHSH and CDR2 LQKENI. The CDR3 consists of 15 residues. The CDR3 here is CASSRLSPVQEAQYF. CDR3 nucleotides: TGTGCCAGCTCACGCCTCTCTCCGGTTCAAGAGGCCCAGTACTTC.